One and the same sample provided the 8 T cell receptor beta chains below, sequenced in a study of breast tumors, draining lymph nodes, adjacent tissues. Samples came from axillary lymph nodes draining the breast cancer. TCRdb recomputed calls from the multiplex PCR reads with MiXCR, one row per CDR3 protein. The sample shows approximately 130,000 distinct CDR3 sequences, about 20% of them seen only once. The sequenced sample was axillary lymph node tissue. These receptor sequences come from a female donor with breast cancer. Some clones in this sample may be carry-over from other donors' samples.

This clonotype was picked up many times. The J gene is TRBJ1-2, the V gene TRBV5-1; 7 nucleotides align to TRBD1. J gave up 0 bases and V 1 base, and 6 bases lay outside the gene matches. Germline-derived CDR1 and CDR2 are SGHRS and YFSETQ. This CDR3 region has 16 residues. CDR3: CASSLKTGDPNYGYTF. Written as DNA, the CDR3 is TGCGCCAGCAGCTTGAAAACAGGGGATCCTAACTATGGCTACACCTTC.

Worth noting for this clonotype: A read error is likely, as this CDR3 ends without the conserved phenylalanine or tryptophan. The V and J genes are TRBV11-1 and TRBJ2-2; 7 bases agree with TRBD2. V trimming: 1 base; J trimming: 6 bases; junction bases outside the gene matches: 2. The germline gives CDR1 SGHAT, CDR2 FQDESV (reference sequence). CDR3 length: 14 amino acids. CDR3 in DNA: TGTGCCAGCAGCTTAGGACTAGCCGCCGGGGAGCTGTTTTCT. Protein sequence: CASSLGLAAGELFS.

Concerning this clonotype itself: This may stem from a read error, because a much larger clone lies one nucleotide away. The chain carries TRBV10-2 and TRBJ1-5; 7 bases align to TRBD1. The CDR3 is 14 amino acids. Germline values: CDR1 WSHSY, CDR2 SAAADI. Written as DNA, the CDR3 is TGCGCCAGCAGTGAGGGGGCAGGGGGTCAGACCCAGCATTTT. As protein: CASSEGAGGQTQHF.

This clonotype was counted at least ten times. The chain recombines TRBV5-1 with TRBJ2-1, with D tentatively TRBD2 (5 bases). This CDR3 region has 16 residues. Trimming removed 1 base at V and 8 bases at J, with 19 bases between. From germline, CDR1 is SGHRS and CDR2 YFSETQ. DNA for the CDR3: TGCGCCAGCAGCTTGAGTATAGCCCCGGAGGATGATGAGCAGTTCTTC. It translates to CASSLSIAPEDDEQFF.

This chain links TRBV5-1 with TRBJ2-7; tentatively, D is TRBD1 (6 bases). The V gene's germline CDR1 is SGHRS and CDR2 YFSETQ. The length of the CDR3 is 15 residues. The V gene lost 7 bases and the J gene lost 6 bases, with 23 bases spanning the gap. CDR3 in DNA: TGCGCCAGCCGATCAAATACCGGGACACCCTCCGAGCAGTACTTC. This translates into CASRSNTGTPSEQYF.

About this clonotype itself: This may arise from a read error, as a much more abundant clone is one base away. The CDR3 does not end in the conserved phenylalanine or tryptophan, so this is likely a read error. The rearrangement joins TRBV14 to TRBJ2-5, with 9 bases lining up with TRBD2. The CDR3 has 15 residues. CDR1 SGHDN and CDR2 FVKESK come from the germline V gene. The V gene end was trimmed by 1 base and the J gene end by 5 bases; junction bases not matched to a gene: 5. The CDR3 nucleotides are TGTGCCAGCAGCCAAGCAGCGGGAGGAAGTGAGACCCAGTACCTC. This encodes CASSQAAGGSETQYL.

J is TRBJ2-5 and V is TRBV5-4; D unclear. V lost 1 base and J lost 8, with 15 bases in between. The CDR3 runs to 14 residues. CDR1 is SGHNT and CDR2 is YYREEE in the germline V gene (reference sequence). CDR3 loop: CASSLRGRDETQYF. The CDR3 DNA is TGTGCCAGCAGCTTGCGTGGTAGAGATGAAACCCAGTACTTC. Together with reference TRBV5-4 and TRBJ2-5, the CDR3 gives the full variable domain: ETGVTQSPTHLIKTRGQQVTLRCSSQSGHNTVSWYQQALGQGPQFIFQYYREEENGRGNFPPRFSGLQFPNYSSELNVNALELDDSALYLCASSLRGRDETQYFGPGTRLLVL.

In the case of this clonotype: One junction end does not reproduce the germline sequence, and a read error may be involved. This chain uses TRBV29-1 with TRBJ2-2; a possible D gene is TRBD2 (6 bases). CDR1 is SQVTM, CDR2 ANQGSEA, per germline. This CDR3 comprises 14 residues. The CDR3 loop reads CSARALENTGGLFF. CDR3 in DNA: TGCAGCGCCCGGGCCTTAGAGAACACCGGGGGGCTGTTTTTT.